This T cell receptor beta chain appears in the sequencing data of a study of TIL therapy for anti-PD-1-resistant metastatic lung cancer. The immunoSEQ assay was v3. Survey-level samples got 2 million or so read pairs; deep-level samples got roughly 4.5-6 million. Clones were sequenced by immunoSEQ multiplex PCR, and TCRdb holds only the in-frame ones, with some missing. The table shows roughly 16,000 clones, with more than 75% occurring only once. The sample's time point: pre-treatment sample, taken before nivolumab and TIL therapy. Stage 4 NSCLC adults joined between October 2017 and January 2020. The sample here was blood, taken at baseline. The receptor comes from a person aged 25-85 years with non-small cell lung cancer.

As DNA, the CDR3 is TGTGCCAGCAGCCAAGCAAGGGGTGGAGGGGAGAGAGCTTTCTTT. Translating it yields CASSQARGGGERAFF. The chain employs TRBV14 and TRBJ1-1; TRBD1 is a possible D gene (5 bases). The CDR3 is 15 residues long. Looked up from germline, CDR1 is SGHDN and CDR2 is FVKESK. V was cut by 1 base and J by 10 bases, with 19 bases left in between.